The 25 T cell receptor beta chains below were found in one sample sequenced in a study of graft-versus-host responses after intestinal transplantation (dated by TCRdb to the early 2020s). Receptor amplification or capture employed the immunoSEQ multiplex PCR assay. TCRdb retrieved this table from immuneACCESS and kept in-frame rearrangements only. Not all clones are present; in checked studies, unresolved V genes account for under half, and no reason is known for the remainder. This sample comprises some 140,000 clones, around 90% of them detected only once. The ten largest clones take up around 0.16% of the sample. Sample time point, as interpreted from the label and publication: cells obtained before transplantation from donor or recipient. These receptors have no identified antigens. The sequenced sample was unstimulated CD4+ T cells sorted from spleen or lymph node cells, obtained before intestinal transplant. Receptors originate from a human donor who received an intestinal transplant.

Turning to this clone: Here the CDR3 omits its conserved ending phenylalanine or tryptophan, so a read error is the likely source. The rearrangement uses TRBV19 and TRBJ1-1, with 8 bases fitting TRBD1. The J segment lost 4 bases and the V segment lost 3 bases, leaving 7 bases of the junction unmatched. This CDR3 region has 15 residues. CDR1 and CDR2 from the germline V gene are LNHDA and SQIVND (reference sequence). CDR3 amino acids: CASSMGRGLVTEAFL. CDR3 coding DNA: TGTGCCAGTAGTATGGGCAGGGGGCTGGTCACTGAAGCTTTCCTT.

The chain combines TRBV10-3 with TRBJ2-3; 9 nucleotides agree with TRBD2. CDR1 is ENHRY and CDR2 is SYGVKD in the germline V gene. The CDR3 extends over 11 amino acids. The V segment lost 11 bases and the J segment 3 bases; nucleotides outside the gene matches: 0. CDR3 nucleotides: TGTGCCGCGGGGGGGACAGATACGCAGTATTTT. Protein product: CAAGGTDTQYF.

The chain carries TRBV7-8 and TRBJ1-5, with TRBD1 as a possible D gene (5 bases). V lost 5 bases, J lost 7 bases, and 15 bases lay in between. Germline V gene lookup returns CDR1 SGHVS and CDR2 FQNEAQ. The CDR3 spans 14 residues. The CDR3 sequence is CASSPGGGYQPQHF. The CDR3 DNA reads TGTGCCAGCAGCCCCGGTGGGGGTTACCAGCCCCAGCATTTT.

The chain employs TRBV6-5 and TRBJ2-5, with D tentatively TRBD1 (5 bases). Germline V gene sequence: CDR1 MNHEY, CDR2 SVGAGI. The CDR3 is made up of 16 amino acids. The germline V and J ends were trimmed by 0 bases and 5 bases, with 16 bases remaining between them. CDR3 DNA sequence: TGTGCCAGCAGTTACTCGAACACGCAGGGTTGGGAGACCCAGTACTTC. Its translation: CASSYSNTQGWETQYF.

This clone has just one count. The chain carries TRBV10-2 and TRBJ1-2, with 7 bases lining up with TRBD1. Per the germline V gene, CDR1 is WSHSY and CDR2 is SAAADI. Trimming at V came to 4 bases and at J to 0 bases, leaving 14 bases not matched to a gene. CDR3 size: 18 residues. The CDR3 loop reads CASSGGGDREAPNYGYTF. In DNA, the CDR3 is TGCGCCAGCAGTGGAGGGGGAGACAGGGAGGCGCCTAACTATGGCTACACCTTC.

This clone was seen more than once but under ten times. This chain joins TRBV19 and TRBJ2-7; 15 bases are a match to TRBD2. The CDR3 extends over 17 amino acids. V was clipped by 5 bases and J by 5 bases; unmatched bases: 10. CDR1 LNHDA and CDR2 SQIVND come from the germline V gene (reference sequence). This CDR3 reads CASSRTSGGAGLHEQYF. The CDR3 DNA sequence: TGTGCCAGTAGTCGGACTAGCGGGGGGGCCGGACTCCACGAGCAGTACTTC.

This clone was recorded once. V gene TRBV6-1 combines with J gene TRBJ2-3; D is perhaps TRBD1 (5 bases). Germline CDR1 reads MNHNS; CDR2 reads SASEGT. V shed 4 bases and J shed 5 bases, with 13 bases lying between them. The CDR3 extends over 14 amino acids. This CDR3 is CASSGSGRLDTQYF. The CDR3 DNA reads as TGTGCCAGCAGTGGGTCAGGGCGGCTAGATACGCAGTATTTT.

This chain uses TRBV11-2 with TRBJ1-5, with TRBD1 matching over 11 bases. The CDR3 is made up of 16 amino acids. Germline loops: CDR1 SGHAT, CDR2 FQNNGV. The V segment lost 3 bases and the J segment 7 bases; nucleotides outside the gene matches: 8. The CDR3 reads CASSLGGGTGGQPQHF. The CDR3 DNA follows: TGTGCCAGCAGCTTGGGAGGGGGGACAGGGGGGCAGCCCCAGCATTTT.

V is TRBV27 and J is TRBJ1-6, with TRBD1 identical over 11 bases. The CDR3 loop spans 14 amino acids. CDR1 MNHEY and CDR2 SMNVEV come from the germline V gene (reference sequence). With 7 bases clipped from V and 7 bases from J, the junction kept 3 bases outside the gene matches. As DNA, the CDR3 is TGTGCCAGCACCCGGGACAGGGGGAATTCACCCCTCCACTTT. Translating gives CASTRDRGNSPLHF.

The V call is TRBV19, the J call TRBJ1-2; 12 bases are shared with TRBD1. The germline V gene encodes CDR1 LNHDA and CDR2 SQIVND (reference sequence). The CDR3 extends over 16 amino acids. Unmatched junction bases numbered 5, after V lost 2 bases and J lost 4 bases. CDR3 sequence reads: CASSIMGQGASYGYTF. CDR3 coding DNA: TGTGCCAGTAGTATAATGGGACAGGGGGCCTCCTATGGCTACACCTTC. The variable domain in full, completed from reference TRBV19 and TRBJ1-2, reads DGGITQSPKYLFRKEGQNVTLSCEQNLNHDAMYWYRQDPGQGLRLIYYSQIVNDFQKGDIAEGYSVSREKKESFPLTVTSAQKNPTAFYLCASSIMGQGASYGYTFGSGTRLTVV.

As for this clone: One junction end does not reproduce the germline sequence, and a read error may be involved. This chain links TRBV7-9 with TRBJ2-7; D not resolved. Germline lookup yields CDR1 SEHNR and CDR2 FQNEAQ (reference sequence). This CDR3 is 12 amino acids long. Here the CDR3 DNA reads TGTGCCAGCTGCTTTGAATCGCACGAGCAGTACTTC. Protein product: CASCFESHEQYF.

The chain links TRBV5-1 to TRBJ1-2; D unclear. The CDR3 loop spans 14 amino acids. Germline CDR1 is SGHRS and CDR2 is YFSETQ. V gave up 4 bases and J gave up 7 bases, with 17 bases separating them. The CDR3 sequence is CASSVARESVGYTF. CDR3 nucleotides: TGCGCCAGCAGCGTAGCAAGGGAATCCGTTGGCTACACCTTC.

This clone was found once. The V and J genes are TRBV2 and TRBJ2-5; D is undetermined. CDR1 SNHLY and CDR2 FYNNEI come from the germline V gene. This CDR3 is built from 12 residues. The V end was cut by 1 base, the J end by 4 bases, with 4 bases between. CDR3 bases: TGTGCCAGCAGTGAAGGGAGAGAGACCCAGTACTTC. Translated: CASSEGRETQYF.

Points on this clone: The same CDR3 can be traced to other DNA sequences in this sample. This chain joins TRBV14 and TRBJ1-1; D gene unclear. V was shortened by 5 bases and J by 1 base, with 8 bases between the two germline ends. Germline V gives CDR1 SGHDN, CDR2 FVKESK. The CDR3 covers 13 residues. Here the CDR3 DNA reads TGTGCCAGCAGCAGGATTGCGAACACTGAAGCTTTCTTT. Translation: CASSRIANTEAFF.

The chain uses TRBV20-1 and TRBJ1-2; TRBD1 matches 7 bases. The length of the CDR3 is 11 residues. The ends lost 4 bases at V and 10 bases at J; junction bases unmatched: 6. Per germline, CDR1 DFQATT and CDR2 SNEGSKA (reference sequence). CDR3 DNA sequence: TGCAGTGCTATCCGACAGGGTGACTACACCTTC. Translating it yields CSAIRQGDYTF.

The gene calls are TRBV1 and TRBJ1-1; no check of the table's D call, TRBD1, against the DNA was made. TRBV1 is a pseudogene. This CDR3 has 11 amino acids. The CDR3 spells CTSSQDREAFF. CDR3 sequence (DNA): TGCACCAGCAGCCAAGACAGGGAAGCTTTCTTT.

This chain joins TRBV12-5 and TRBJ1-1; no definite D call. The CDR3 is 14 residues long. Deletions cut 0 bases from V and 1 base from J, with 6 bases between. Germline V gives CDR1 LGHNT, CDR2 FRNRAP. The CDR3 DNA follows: TGTGCTAGTGGTTTGGTACCTGAGAACACTGAAGCTTTCTTT. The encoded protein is CASGLVPENTEAFF.

CDR3 loop: CASSLKFRTGNGYTF. CDR3 bases: TGTGCCAGCAGTTTGAAGTTTAGGACAGGGAATGGCTACACCTTC. This sequence joins TRBV28 and TRBJ1-2; TRBD1 aligns across 8 bases. V shed 3 bases and J 6 bases; nucleotides not matched to a gene: 9. The V gene's germline CDR1 is MDHEN and CDR2 SYDVKM. The CDR3 sequence is 15 residues long.

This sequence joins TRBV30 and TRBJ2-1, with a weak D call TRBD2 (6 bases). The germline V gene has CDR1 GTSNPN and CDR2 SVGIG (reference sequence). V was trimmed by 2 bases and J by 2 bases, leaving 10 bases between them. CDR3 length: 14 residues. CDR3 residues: CAWSLGGPYNEQFF. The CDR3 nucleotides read TGTGCCTGGAGTCTGGGAGGTCCCTACAATGAGCAGTTCTTC.

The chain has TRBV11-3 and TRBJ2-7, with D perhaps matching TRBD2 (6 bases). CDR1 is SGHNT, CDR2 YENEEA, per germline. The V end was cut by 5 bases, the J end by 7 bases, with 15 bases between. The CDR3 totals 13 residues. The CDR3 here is CASSQTHAGEQYF. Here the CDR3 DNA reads TGTGCCAGCAGCCAGACTCACGCGGGAGAGCAGTACTTC.

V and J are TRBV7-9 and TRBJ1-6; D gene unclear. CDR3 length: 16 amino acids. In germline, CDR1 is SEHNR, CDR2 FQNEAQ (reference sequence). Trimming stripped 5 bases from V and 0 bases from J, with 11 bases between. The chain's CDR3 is CASSPRTFSYNSPLHF. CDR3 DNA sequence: TGTGCCAGCAGCCCCCGGACCTTCTCCTATAATTCACCCCTCCACTTT.

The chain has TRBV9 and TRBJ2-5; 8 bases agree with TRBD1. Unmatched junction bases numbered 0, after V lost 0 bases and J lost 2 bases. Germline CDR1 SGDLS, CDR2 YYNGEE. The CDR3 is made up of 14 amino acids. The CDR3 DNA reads TGTGCCAGCAGCGTAGGACAGGGGCAAGAGACCCAGTACTTC. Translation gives CASSVGQGQETQYF.

CDR3 DNA sequence: TGTGCCAGCAGCTCCTTGGTGCTACCCGCAGGAGCTTTCTTT. It translates to CASSSLVLPAGAFF. The chain employs TRBV5-6 and TRBJ1-1; D is undetermined. The CDR3 spans 14 residues. The germline V gene encodes CDR1 SGHDT and CDR2 YYEEEE. V was pared by 3 bases and J by 10 bases, with 19 bases between.

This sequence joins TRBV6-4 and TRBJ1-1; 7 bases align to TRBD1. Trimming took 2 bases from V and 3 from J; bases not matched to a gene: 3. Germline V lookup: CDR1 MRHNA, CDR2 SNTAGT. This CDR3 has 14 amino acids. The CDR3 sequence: CASSDGTAYTEAFF. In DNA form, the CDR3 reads TGTGCCAGCAGTGACGGGACAGCCTACACTGAAGCTTTCTTT.

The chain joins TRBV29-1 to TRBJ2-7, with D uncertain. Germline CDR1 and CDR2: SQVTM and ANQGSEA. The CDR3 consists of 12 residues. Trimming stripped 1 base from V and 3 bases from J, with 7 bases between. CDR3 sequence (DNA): TGCAGCGTTGAAGGTCAGGACTACGAGCAGTACTTC. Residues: CSVEGQDYEQYF.